This T cell receptor (beta chain) was captured by sequencing in a study of CXCR3-negative and CXCR3-positive naive CD8 T cells. Study details: Each library held about 1.5 +/- 0.3 million TRB reads, 120 million to 150 million in total.

Study-level findings and limits: Memory CD8+ cells showed much lower diversity, while both naive subsets displayed comparably high diversity. Naive CXCR3-negative and CXCR3-positive cells had similar TRBV-TRBJ usage; memory differed.

UMI-labeled TRB cDNA libraries were prepared by 5' RACE. For each CDR3 protein, TCRdb gives one entry from its re-call of the 5' RACE reads, without DNA. In all, the sample yields some 28,000 distinct CDR3 sequences. With more than 250,000 cells each, the CD8+ T cell subsets were individually sorted in triplicate. This CDR3 has 16 residues. Looked up from germline, CDR1 is SEHNR and CDR2 is FQNEAQ (reference sequence). For this clonotype: Its antigen is still unknown.

The genes are TRBV7-9 and TRBJ2-5; TCRdb picks TRBD2, but there is no DNA to check that call. This TCR derives from a human donor in good health. Some clones in this sample may be carry-over from other donors' samples. Sample: memory CD8+ T cells from blood. This CDR3 reads CASSAGGGNVQETQYF.